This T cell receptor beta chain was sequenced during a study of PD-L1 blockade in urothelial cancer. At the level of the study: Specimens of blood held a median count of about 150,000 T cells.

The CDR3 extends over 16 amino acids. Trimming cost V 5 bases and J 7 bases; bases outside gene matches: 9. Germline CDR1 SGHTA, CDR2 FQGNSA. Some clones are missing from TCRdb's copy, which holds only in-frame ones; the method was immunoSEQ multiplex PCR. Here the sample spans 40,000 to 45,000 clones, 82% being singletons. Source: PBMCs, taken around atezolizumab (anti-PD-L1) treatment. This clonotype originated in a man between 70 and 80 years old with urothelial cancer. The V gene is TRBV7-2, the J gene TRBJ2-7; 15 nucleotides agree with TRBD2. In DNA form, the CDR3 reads TGTGCCAGCAGCGTATCCCGGACTAGCGGGAGGGGGGAGCAGTACTTC. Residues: CASSVSRTSGRGEQYF.